This T cell receptor (beta chain) came from a study of brain T cells in children with intractable seizures. Time point meaning: blood from clinic visit 5 months post-surgery; TSC patient then seizure free. This clone appeared a single time. The antigen is undetermined. The study, taken as a whole, reports: Absence of clones before surgery may stem from lower sequencing depth.

Profiling relied on immunoSEQ multiplex PCR, and the TCRdb table lists in-frame clones only, not all of them. The sample carries 300,000 to 400,000 clones, more than 85% recorded once. Specimen: peripheral blood, collected about 5 months after surgery. The TCR originated in a boy under three years old with tuberous sclerosis and intractable seizures.

DNA of the CDR3: TGTGCCAGCAGCTTAGGTTTTCGGGGGGCGGGGGGCACAGATACGCAGTATTTT. Its protein product is CASSLGFRGAGGTDTQYF. The V gene is TRBV11-2, the J gene TRBJ2-3; D possibly corresponds to TRBD2 (7 bases). The CDR3 extends over 18 amino acids. V lost 1 base to trimming and J lost 1 base, with 18 bases between them. In germline, CDR1 is SGHAT, CDR2 FQNNGV.